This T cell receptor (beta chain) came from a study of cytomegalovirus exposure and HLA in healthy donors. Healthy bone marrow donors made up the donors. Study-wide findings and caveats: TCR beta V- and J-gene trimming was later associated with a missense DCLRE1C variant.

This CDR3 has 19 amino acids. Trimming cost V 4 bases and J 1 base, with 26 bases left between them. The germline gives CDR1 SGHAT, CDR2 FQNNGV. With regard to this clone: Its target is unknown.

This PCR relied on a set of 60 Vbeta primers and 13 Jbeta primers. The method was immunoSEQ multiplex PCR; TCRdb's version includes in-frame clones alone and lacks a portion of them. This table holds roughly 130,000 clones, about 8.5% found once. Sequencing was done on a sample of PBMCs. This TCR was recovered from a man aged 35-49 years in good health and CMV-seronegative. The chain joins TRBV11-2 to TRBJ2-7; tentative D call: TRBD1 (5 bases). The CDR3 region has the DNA TGTGCCAGCAGCTCTAGGGGCAGCAGACAAACGAGAATTTCCTACGAGCAGTACTTC. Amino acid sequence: CASSSRGSRQTRISYEQYF.